This T cell receptor beta chain was found in a study of identical twins. About this clonotype: The antigen is undetermined.

A universal primer site was added by template switching, and unique molecular identifiers were carried by the cDNA. TCRdb ran MiXCR on the 5' RACE reads and lists one entry per CDR3 protein. The sample has under 1 million distinct CDR3 sequences; roughly an eighth are singletons. The CDR3 spans 12 residues. Trimming removed 9 bases at V and 9 bases at J, with 17 bases between. Whole-study findings and limits: Compared with models, monozygotic twins showed more out-of-frame TCR alpha sharing. Alpha sequences out of frame and shared by twins had excess low generation probability.

The sample was also reused in another study, on yellow fever vaccine responses in identical twins.

This clonotype was sampled from a woman younger than 30 in good health. Input material: PBMCs. The chain joins TRBV12-3 or TRBV12-4 to TRBJ2-5; D perhaps matches TRBD2 (6 bases). In DNA, the CDR3 is TGTGCCAGTAGCGGAGGGCAGGTGGCCCAGTACTTC. Its protein product is CASSGGQVAQYF.